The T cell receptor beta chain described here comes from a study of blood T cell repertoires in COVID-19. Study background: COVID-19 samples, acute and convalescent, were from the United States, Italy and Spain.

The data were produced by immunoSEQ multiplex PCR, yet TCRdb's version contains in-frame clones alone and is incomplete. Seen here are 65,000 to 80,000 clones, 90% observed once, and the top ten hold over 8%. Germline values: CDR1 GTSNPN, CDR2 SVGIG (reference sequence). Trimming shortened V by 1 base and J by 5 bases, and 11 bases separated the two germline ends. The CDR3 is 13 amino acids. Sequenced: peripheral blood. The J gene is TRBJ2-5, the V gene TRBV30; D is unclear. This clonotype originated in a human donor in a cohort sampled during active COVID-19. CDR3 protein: CAWSGNSRETQYF. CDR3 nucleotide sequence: TGTGCCTGGAGTGGTAATAGCCGGGAGACCCAGTACTTC.